The 3 T cell receptor beta chains below were found in one sample sequenced in a study of T cell responses to AZD1222 COVID-19 vaccine. Sequencing used immunoSEQ multiplex PCR; TCRdb keeps in-frame clones, though not all of them. The sample gives roughly 120,000 clones, around 83% of which show up once; around 12% is in the top ten. Sequencing used peripheral blood, obtained on day 0 of AZD1222 vaccination. All receptors come from an adult in good health.

The gene calls are TRBV10-3 and TRBJ2-3; the D gene is possibly TRBD1 (6 bases). V shed 4 bases and J shed 4 bases, with 12 bases lying between them. The CDR3 contains 14 residues. The germline gives CDR1 ENHRY, CDR2 SYGVKD. CDR3 residues: CAISAQGSADTQYF. DNA of the CDR3: TGTGCCATCAGTGCACAGGGAAGCGCAGATACGCAGTATTTT.

V usage is TRBV5-1 and J usage is TRBJ2-7; TRBD1 aligns across 9 bases. The CDR3 totals 16 residues. Germline V lookup: CDR1 SGHRS, CDR2 YFSETQ. With 2 bases clipped from V and 4 bases from J, the junction kept 10 bases outside the gene matches. CDR3 loop: CASSLTPGQGPYEQYF. CDR3 in DNA: TGCGCCAGCAGCTTAACTCCGGGACAGGGACCTTACGAGCAGTACTTC.

This chain joins TRBV2 and TRBJ1-2, with no clear D. The CDR3 loop spans 13 amino acids. Germline CDR1 is SNHLY and CDR2 is FYNNEI. V lost 7 bases to trimming and J lost 8 bases, with 17 bases between them. The CDR3 nucleotides are TGTGCCAGCACCGGAAGAGGGCTCCGGGGCTACACCTTC. Protein: CASTGRGLRGYTF.